This TCR beta chain was profiled in a study of cytomegalovirus exposure and HLA in healthy donors. Overall study context: Around 85 million unique TCR sequences came from HLA-typed donors in an early release. Findings and caveats of the study: Researchers reportedly found TCR beta sequences accurately predicted most subjects' HLA-A and HLA-B alleles.

Deletions cut 5 bases from V and 7 bases from J, with 12 bases between. Germline CDR1 reads MRHNA; CDR2 reads SNTAGT. The CDR3 has 12 amino acids. Use of 60 Vbeta and 13 Jbeta primers characterized the PCR. Produced via immunoSEQ multiplex PCR; TCRdb's table is partial and in-frame only. Found here are more than 110,000 clones, roughly 9.8% of them singletons; the top ten hold 1.8%. This clone has only a few counts. Its antigen is currently unknown. The receptor was isolated from a man aged 50-59 years in good health and CMV-seronegative. V is TRBV6-4 and J is TRBJ2-7, with D unclear. The sequencing sample was made of PBMCs. For the CDR3, the DNA is TGTGCCAGCAGTTACCCAGTCCTGGAGCAGTACTTC. Translation gives CASSYPVLEQYF.